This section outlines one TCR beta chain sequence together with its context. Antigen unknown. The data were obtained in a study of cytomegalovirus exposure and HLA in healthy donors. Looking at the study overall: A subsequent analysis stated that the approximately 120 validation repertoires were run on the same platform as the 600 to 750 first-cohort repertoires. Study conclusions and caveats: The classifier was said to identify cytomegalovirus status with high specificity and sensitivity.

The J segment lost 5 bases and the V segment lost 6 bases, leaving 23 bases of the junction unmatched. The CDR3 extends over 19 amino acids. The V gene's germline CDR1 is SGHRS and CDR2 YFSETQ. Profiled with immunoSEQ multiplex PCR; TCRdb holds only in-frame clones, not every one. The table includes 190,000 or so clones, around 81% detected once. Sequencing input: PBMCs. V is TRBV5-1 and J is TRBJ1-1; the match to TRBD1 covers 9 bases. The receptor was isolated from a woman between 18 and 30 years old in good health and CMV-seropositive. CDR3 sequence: CASMWYAPGQGKSSTEAFF. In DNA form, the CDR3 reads TGCGCCAGCATGTGGTACGCCCCGGGACAGGGTAAGAGTAGTACTGAAGCTTTCTTT.